These 23 T cell receptor beta chains share one sample of origin, sequenced in a study of cytomegalovirus exposure and HLA in healthy donors. 13 Jbeta primers and 60 Vbeta primers were used for the PCR. Data came from immunoSEQ multiplex PCR; TCRdb stores just in-frame clones and leaves some out. The repertoire holds 95,000 to 100,000 clones, 76% seen once, with 4.1% in the top ten. The specimen was PBMCs. These receptors all stem from a man aged 35-49 years in good health and CMV-seronegative.

This chain links TRBV4-3 with TRBJ1-4; D remains ambiguous. V lost 5 bases, J lost 3 bases, and 13 bases lay in between. This CDR3 comprises 15 residues. In germline, CDR1 is LGHNA, CDR2 YSLEER. CDR3: CASSASGVPNEKLFF. CDR3 coding DNA: TGCGCCAGCAGCGCAAGCGGAGTACCTAATGAAAAACTGTTTTTT.

The V call is TRBV18, the J call TRBJ1-4; 7 bases are shared with TRBD1. CDR3 length: 15 residues. Germline trimming cut 3 bases from V and 4 bases from J; bases unmatched to any gene: 5. Germline V gene sequence: CDR1 KGHSH, CDR2 LQKENI. The CDR3 loop is CASSPNTGVNEKLFF. CDR3 bases: TGTGCCAGCTCACCGAATACAGGGGTTAATGAAAAACTGTTTTTT.

For the CDR3, the DNA is TGTTCCAGCAGCTTAGCCGAGGCAGGGTCGGCCTACGAGCAGTACGTC. It is translated as CSSSLAEAGSAYEQYV. This rearrangement joins TRBV7-9 to TRBJ2-7, with D possibly being TRBD1 (5 bases). The germline gives CDR1 SEHNR, CDR2 FQNEAQ (reference sequence). This CDR3 comprises 16 residues.

The V gene is TRBV20-1, the J gene TRBJ1-2; tentatively, D is TRBD1 (5 bases). Germline CDR1 and CDR2: DFQATT and SNEGSKA (reference sequence). Trimming left V 1 base short and J 7 bases short, with 7 bases between. CDR3 length: 11 amino acids. The CDR3 sequence is CSARGGGGYTF. CDR3 nucleotide sequence: TGCAGTGCTAGAGGGGGGGGTGGCTACACCTTC.

V and J are TRBV28 and TRBJ2-5; 9 nucleotides line up with TRBD1. Trimming removed 8 bases from V and 2 bases from J; junction bases left unmatched: 3. The germline V gene encodes CDR1 MDHEN and CDR2 SYDVKM. This CDR3 comprises 13 residues. The CDR3 protein is CASADRGQETQYF. In DNA, the CDR3 is TGTGCCAGCGCAGACAGGGGGCAAGAGACCCAGTACTTC.

This clone turned up a few times. The rearrangement joins TRBV7-2 to TRBJ2-1; D is perhaps TRBD2 (6 bases). Looked up from germline, CDR1 is SGHTA and CDR2 is FQGNSA. The ends were cut back, 1 base at V and 7 bases at J, with 14 bases in the middle. This CDR3 is built from 15 residues. The CDR3, as DNA: TGTGCCAGCAGCTTAGTTTCGGGGGTAGGAAATGAGCAGTTCTTC. Protein product: CASSLVSGVGNEQFF.

The rearrangement joins TRBV4-1 to TRBJ2-3; TRBD2 matches 9 bases. With V trimmed by 4 bases and J by 2 bases, 4 bases remained unmatched. Germline V gives CDR1 MGHRA, CDR2 YSYEKL. This CDR3 has 15 residues. CDR3 loop: CASSLAGAFTDTQYF. The DNA of the CDR3 is TGCGCCAGCAGCCTAGCGGGGGCCTTCACAGATACGCAGTATTTT.

V gene TRBV11-2 combines with J gene TRBJ2-3; TRBD2 aligns across 11 bases. The CDR3 has 16 amino acids. The junction had 5 bases not matched to a gene; V was cut back by 5 bases and J by 1 base. Germline V gene sequence: CDR1 SGHAT, CDR2 FQNNGV. CDR3 residues: CASSARTSGRTDTQYF. The CDR3, as DNA: TGTGCCAGCAGCGCTCGGACTAGCGGGCGCACAGATACGCAGTATTTT.

V and J are TRBV18 and TRBJ1-5; D is unclear. V dropped 3 bases and J dropped 7 bases, with 16 bases sitting between them. This CDR3 is built from 15 residues. In germline, CDR1 is KGHSH, CDR2 LQKENI. For the CDR3, the DNA is TGTGCCAGCTCACCCACGTCCGCTTCAGGACAGCCCCAGCATTTT. This codes for CASSPTSASGQPQHF.

The chain uses TRBV11-2 and TRBJ2-1; TRBD1 might be the D (5 bases). The CDR3 has 15 residues. Trimming pared 2 bases from V and 6 bases from J, leaving 14 bases between. Germline lookup yields CDR1 SGHAT and CDR2 FQNNGV. CDR3 residues: CASSLSGANRNEQFF. In DNA form, the CDR3 reads TGTGCCAGCAGCTTAAGTGGGGCCAATCGCAATGAGCAGTTCTTC.

The table lists this clone with a count of one. The V gene is TRBV7-2, the J gene TRBJ2-1, with a possible D match to TRBD2 (7 bases). Germline V gives CDR1 SGHTA, CDR2 FQGNSA. V dropped 1 base and J dropped 7 bases, with 8 bases sitting between them. This CDR3 region has 13 residues. The CDR3 region has the DNA TGTGCCAGCAGCTTAGAGGGGGGGAATGAGCAGTTCTTC. Translating it yields CASSLEGGNEQFF.

This chain uses TRBV7-2 with TRBJ1-1; the match to TRBD1 covers 7 bases. Unmatched junction bases numbered 11, after V lost 5 bases and J lost 5 bases. The CDR3 sequence is 15 residues long. Per the germline V gene, CDR1 is SGHTA and CDR2 is FQGNSA. The CDR3 DNA is TGTGCCAGCAGCAGGGTACAGGGGTTGATAACTGAAGCTTTCTTT. Translation: CASSRVQGLITEAFF.

The chain uses TRBV5-6 and TRBJ2-7, with 8 positions matching TRBD2. CDR1 SGHDT and CDR2 YYEEEE come from the germline V gene. There are 14 residues in the CDR3. Trimming took 3 bases from V and 4 from J; bases not matched to a gene: 6. The chain's CDR3 is CASSSAGGTYEQYV. The CDR3 region has the DNA TGTGCCAGCAGCTCCGCGGGGGGAACGTACGAGCAGTACGTC.

The chain employs TRBV27 and TRBJ1-6; a possible D gene is TRBD1 (5 bases). Trimming took 3 bases from V and 7 from J, leaving 16 bases between them. CDR1 MNHEY and CDR2 SMNVEV come from the germline V gene (reference sequence). The CDR3 sequence is 16 residues long. Written as DNA, the CDR3 is TGTGCCAGCAGTTTCCTCGGCCAGGGAGGGAATTCACCCCTCCACTTT. Encoded protein: CASSFLGQGGNSPLHF.

The chain has TRBV5-5 and TRBJ2-7, with D possibly TRBD1 on 5 matching bases. The CDR3 is 14 residues long. V shed 0 bases and J shed 4 bases, with 11 bases lying between them. Looked up from germline, CDR1 is SGHKS and CDR2 is YYEKEE (reference sequence). The CDR3 loop reads CASSLVLGEYEQYV. CDR3 sequence (DNA): TGTGCCAGCAGCTTGGTATTAGGGGAATACGAGCAGTACGTC.

The gene calls are TRBV7-8 and TRBJ1-1; D call uncertain. CDR1 is SGHVS and CDR2 is FQNEAQ in the germline V gene. The CDR3 has 14 amino acids. V was clipped by 3 bases and J by 1 base, with 9 bases between them. For the CDR3, the DNA is TGTGCCAGCAGCTTCGGAGTGCCGAACACTGAAGCTTTCTTT. Translating gives CASSFGVPNTEAFF.

This chain uses TRBV7-2 with TRBJ2-5, with D uncertain. Trimming took 2 bases from V and 5 from J, leaving 6 bases between them. The CDR3 is 12 amino acids. Per the germline V gene, CDR1 is SGHTA and CDR2 is FQGNSA. This CDR3 is CASSLYGETQYF. For the CDR3, the DNA is TGTGCCAGCAGCTTATACGGTGAGACCCAGTACTTC.

This clone was seen a few times. DNA for the CDR3: TGTGCCAGCCGGGACATACTGTTTGGCTACACCTTC. It is translated as CASRDILFGYTF. This chain uses TRBV19 with TRBJ1-2; a weak D match, TRBD1 (6 bases). There are 12 residues in the CDR3. CDR1 is LNHDA, CDR2 SQIVND, per germline (reference sequence). Trimming cost V 9 bases and J 7 bases, with 15 bases left between them.

The V gene is TRBV10-3, the J gene TRBJ1-5; tentatively, D is TRBD1 (6 bases). The CDR3 is made up of 17 amino acids. Trimming took off 0 bases at V and 2 bases at J, with 14 bases between the two ends. CDR1 ENHRY and CDR2 SYGVKD come from the germline V gene. The CDR3, as DNA: TGTGCCATCAGTGAGTCGGACAGTCTAGAGGGCAATCAGCCCCAGCATTTT. Translation: CAISESDSLEGNQPQHF.

Comments on this clone: The junction and the germline gene differ at one end; a read error may be behind it. The chain combines TRBV10-3 with TRBJ1-2; 10 nucleotides match TRBD1. The CDR3 totals 16 residues. Germline-derived CDR1 and CDR2 are ENHRY and SYGVKD. The CDR3 loop is CASSRGAGQGNYGYTF. CDR3 DNA sequence: TGTGCCAGCAGTCGAGGGGCGGGACAGGGGAACTATGGCTACACCTTC.

The J gene is TRBJ2-7, the V gene TRBV4-1; 10 positions agree with TRBD2. Germline CDR1 is MGHRA and CDR2 is YSYEKL. J was trimmed by 3 bases and V by 4 bases; bases with no gene match: 6. The CDR3 covers 15 residues. The chain's CDR3 is CASSPQRGGLYEQYF. CDR3 in DNA: TGCGCCAGCAGCCCCCAGCGGGGGGGCCTCTACGAGCAGTACTTC.

The genes are TRBV9 and TRBJ2-4, with TRBD2 identical over 7 bases. CDR1 is SGDLS and CDR2 is YYNGEE in the germline V gene. The CDR3 is 15 residues long. The ends lost 0 bases at V and 0 bases at J; junction bases unmatched: 0. CDR3 sequence: CASSVGGGAKNIQYF. In DNA, the CDR3 is TGTGCCAGCAGCGTAGGGGGGGGAGCCAAAAACATTCAGTACTTC.

The V gene is TRBV27, the J gene TRBJ1-2; no clear D gene. This CDR3 is 16 amino acids long. The germline V gene has CDR1 MNHEY and CDR2 SMNVEV (reference sequence). Trimming stripped 0 bases from V and 3 bases from J, with 14 bases between. The CDR3 region has the DNA TGTGCCAGCAGTTTATCCCCTGACTTAAACCACTATGGCTACACCTTC. It is translated as CASSLSPDLNHYGYTF.